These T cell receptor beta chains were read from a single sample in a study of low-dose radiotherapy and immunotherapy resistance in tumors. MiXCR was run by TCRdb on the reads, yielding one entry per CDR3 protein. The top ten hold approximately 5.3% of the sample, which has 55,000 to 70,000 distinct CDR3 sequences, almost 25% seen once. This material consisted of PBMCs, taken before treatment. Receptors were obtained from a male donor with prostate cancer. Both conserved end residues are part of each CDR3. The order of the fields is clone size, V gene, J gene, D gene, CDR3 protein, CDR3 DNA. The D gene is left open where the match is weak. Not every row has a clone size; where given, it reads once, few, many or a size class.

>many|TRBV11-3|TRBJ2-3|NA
CASSLGASNRDTQYF
TGTGCCAGCAGCTTAGGGGCTAGCAACCGGGATACGCAGTATTTT
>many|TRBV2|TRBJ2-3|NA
CASSSRTAGTDTQYF
TGTGCCAGCAGCAGCCGGACAGCGGGAACAGATACGCAGTATTTT
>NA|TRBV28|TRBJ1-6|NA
CASSFVRGRLYSPLHF
TGTGCCAGCAGTTTTGTCCGGGGGCGACTTTATTCACCCCTCCACTTT
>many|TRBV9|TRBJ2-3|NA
CASSSPPDTQYF
TGTGCCAGCAGCAGTCCCCCCGATACGCAGTATTTT
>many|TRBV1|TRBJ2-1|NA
CTSSQDEIPSADEQFF
TGCACCAGCAGCCAAGATGAAATTCCTAGCGCGGATGAGCAGTTCTTC
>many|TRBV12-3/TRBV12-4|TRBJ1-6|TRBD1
CASSVGTANSPLHF
TGTGCCAGCAGTGTAGGGACAGCCAATTCACCCCTCCACTTT
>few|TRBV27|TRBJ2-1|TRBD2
CASNEGGRAYSEQFF
TGTGCCAGCAATGAGGGCGGGAGGGCCTATAGTGAGCAGTTCTTC
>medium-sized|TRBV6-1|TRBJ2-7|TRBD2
CAISEPVPGSRGAYEQYF
TGTGCCATCAGTGAGCCCGTCCCCGGGTCCCGGGGGGCCTACGAGCAGTACTTC
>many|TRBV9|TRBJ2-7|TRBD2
CASSVGLAETHEQYF
TGTGCCAGCAGCGTAGGACTAGCCGAGACCCACGAGCAGTACTTC
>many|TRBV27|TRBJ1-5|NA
CAAGPQNSNQPQHF
TGTGCCGCCGGGCCCCAGAATAGCAATCAGCCCCAGCATTTT
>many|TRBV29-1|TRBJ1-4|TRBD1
CSVVRGANEKLFF
TGCAGCGTAGTCAGGGGGGCTAATGAAAAACTGTTTTTT
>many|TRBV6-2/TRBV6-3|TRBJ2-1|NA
CASSFRNEQFF
TGTGCCAGCAGTTTTAGGAATGAGCAGTTCTTC
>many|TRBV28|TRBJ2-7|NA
CASSPGYYEQYF
TGTGCCAGCAGCCCGGGCTACTACGAGCAGTACTTC
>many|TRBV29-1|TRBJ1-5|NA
CSAGGSINQPQHF
TGCAGCGCCGGGGGGTCTATCAATCAGCCCCAGCATTTT
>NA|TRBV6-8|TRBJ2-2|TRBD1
CASRTGTANTGELFF
TGTGCCAGCAGAACCGGGACAGCGAACACCGGGGAGCTGTTTTTT
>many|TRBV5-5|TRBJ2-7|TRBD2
CASSPSTGLAGVYEQYF
TGTGCCAGCAGTCCTTCTACTGGACTAGCGGGAGTATACGAGCAGTACTTC
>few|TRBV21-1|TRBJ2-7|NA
CASSKGTGCHEQYF
TGTGCCAGCAGCAAAGGTACGGGATGCCACGAGCAGTACTTC
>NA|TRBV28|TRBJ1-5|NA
CASRENPVRGNQPQHF
TGTGCCAGCAGGGAAAATCCGGTGAGGGGCAATCAGCCCCAGCATTTT
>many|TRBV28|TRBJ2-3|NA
CASSSRGSGTDTQYF
TGTGCCAGCAGTTCGCGTGGTAGCGGCACAGATACGCAGTATTTT
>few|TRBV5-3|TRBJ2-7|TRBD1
CASSSPTGGLYEQYF
TGTGCCAGCAGCTCGCCGACAGGGGGCTTATACGAGCAGTACTTC
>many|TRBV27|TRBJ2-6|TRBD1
CASSLRQGSTGANVLTF
TGTGCCAGCAGTCTCAGACAGGGTTCTACTGGGGCCAACGTCCTGACTTTC
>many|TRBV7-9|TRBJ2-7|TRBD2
CASSPMGTSGTNEQYF
TGTGCCAGCAGCCCGATGGGGACTAGCGGGACTAACGAGCAGTACTTC
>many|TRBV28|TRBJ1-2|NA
CASRTPAGYGYTF
TGTGCCAGCAGAACTCCCGCTGGGTATGGCTACACCTTC
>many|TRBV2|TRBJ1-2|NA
CASSPGTSVYGYTF
TGTGCCAGCAGCCCCGGGACATCGGTCTATGGCTACACCTTC
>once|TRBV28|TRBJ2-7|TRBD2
CASSFGTSGQTYGQYF
TGTGCCAGCAGTTTCGGGACTAGCGGGCAAACCTACGGGCAGTACTTC
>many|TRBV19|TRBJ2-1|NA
CASRRGDSPYNEQFF
TGTGCCAGTAGGAGGGGGGATAGCCCCTACAATGAGCAGTTCTTC
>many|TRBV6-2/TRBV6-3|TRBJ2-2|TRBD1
CASSTTPGTGGSGELFF
TGTGCCAGCAGTACCACCCCTGGGACAGGGGGTTCCGGGGAGCTGTTTTTT
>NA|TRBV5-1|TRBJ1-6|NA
CASSLEGPTYNSPLHF
TGCGCCAGCAGCTTGGAGGGACCGACCTATAATTCACCCCTCCACTTT